The source of this T cell receptor (beta chain) is a study of T cells in Graves' hyperthyroidism and ophthalmopathy. Fresh peripheral blood, approximately 10 ml, yielded the PBMCs. The source material, RNA transcripts, was used to amplify TCR beta CDR3 regions. First-round RT-PCR with HTBI primers amplified the TCR CDR3 region. MiXCR was run by TCRdb on the multiplex PCR reads, yielding one entry per CDR3 protein. The table lists around 290,000 distinct CDR3 sequences, roughly an eighth of them singletons. General study points: Clonotypes that were expanded in thyroid above 0.001 mostly appeared in blood too.

This clonotype was recorded at least ten times. What it binds is not known. The sequenced sample was blood. The clonotype was recovered from a woman between 40 and 55 years old with Graves' hyperthyroidism.

The CDR3 sequence is CASGREEETQYF. CDR3 bases: TGTGCCAGCGGCCGGGAGGAGGAGACCCAGTACTTC. This chain connects TRBV7-9 to TRBJ2-5; 7 bases fit TRBD2. Germline CDR1 reads SEHNR; CDR2 reads FQNEAQ (reference sequence). The CDR3 loop spans 12 amino acids. V was pared by 8 bases and J by 5 bases, with 5 bases of the junction left unmatched.